The source of this TCR beta chain is a study of beta chain features in type 1 diabetes. Whole-study context: Patients looked much like healthy donors when it came to age, gender and cell yields.

Points from the study as a whole: Type 1 diabetes patients had TCRB CDR3s that were shorter (moderately but significantly so) in all four CD4+ subsets. Diminished insertions and augmented deletions at VDJ junctions characterized type 1 diabetes patients.

The CDR3 is made up of 16 amino acids. V was clipped by 2 bases and J by 0 bases; unmatched bases: 6. Germline CDR1 KGHSH, CDR2 LQKENI. The sequenced template was cDNA made from the entire isolated RNA. Produced via immunoSEQ multiplex PCR; TCRdb's table is partial and in-frame only. The sample holds under 350,000 clones; 7.5% to 9.5% are singletons and the top ten take roughly 1%. The authors took one heparinised blood draw, averaging approximately 110 mL, from each donor. This clone appeared many times. Its antigen is not known. The clonotype comes from a woman younger than 30 in good health. Sequencing input: central memory CD4+ T cells from blood. The chain couples TRBV18 to TRBJ2-5; 7 bases align to TRBD2. CDR3 nucleotides: TGTGCCAGCTCACCAAAGGCTAGCGGAAACCAAGAGACCCAGTACTTC. This translates into CASSPKASGNQETQYF.